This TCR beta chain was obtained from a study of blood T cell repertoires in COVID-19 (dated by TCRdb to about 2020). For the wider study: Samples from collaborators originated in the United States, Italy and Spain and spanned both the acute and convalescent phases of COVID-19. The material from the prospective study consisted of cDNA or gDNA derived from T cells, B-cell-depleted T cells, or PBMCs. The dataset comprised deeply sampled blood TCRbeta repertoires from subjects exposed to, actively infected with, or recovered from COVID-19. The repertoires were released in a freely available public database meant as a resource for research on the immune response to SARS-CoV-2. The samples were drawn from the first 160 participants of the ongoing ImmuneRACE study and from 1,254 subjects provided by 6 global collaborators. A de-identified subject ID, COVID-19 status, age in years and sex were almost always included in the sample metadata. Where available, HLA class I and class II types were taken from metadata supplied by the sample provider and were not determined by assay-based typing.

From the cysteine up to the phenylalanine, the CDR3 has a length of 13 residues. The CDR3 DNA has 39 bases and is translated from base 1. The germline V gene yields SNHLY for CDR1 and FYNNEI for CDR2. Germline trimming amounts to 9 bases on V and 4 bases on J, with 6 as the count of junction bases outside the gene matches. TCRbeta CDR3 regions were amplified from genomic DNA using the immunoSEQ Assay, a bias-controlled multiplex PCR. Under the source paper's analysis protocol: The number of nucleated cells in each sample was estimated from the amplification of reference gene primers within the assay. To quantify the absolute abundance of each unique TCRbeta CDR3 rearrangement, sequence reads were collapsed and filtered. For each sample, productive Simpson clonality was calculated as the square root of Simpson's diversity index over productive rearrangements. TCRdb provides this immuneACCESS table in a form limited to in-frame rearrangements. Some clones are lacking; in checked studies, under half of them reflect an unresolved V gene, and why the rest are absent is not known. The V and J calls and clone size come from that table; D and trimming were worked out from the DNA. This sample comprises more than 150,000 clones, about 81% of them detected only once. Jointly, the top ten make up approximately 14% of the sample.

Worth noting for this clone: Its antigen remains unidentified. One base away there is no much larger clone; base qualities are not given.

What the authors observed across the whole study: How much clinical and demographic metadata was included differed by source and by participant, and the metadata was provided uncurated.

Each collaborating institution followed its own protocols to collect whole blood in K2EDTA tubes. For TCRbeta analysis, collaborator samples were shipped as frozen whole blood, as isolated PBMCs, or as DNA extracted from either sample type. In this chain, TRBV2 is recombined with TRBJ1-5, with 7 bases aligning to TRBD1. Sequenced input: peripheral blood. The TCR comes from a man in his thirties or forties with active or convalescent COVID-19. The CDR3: CASRDRENQPQHF. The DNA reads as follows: TGTGCCAGTAGAGACAGGGAGAATCAGCCCCAGCATTTT.